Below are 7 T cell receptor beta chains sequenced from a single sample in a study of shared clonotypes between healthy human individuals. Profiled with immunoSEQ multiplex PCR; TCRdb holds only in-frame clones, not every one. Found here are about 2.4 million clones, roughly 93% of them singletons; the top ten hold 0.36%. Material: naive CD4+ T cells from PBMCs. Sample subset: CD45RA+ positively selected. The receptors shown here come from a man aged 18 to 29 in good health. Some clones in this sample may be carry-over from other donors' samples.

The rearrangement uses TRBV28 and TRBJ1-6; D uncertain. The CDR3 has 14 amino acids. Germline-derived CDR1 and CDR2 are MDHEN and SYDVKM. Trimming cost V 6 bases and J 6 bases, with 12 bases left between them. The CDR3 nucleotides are TGTGCCAGCAGACTACGGGAGACTAATTCACCCCTCCACTTT. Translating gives CASRLRETNSPLHF.

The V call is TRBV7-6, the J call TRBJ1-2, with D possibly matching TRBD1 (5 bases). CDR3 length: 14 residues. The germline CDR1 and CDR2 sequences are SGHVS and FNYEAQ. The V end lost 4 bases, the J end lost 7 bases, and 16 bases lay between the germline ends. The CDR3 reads CASSSWGRESGYTF. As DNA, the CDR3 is TGTGCCAGCAGCTCGTGGGGGAGGGAAAGTGGCTACACCTTC.

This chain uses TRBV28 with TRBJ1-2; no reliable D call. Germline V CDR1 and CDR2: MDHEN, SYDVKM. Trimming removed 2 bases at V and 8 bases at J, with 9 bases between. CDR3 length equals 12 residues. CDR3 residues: CASSLRPLGYTF. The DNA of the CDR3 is TGTGCCAGCAGTTTACGCCCTTTGGGCTACACCTTC.

The CDR3 sequence: CAWTRDGTEAFF. The CDR3 nucleotides are TGTGCCTGGACAAGGGATGGCACTGAAGCTTTCTTT. The chain uses TRBV30 and TRBJ1-1; D is ambiguous. Looked up from germline, CDR1 is GTSNPN and CDR2 is SVGIG (reference sequence). The CDR3 contains 12 residues. V dropped 4 bases and J dropped 4 bases, with 10 bases sitting between them. Together with reference TRBV30 and TRBJ1-1, the CDR3 gives the full variable domain: SQTIHQWPATLVQPVGSPLSLECTVEGTSNPNLYWYRQAAGRGLQLLFYSVGIGQISSEVPQNLSASRPQDRQFILSSKKLLLSDSGFYLCAWTRDGTEAFFGQGTRLTVV.

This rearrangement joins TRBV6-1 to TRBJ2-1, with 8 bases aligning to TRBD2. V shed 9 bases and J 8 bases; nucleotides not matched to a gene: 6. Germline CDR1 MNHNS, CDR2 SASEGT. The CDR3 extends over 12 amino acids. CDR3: CASRKAGDEQFF. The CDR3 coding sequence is TGTGCCAGTCGGAAAGCGGGGGATGAGCAGTTCTTC.

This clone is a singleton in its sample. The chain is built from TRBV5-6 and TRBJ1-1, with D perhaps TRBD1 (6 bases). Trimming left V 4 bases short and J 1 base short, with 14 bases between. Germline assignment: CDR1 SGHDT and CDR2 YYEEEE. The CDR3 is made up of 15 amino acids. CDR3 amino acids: CASSRRQVRNTEAFF. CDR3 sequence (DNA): TGTGCCAGCAGCCGGCGACAGGTGAGGAACACTGAAGCTTTCTTT.

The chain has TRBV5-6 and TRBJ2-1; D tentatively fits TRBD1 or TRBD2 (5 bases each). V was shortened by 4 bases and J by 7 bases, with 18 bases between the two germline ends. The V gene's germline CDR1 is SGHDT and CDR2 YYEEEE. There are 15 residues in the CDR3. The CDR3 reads CASSARERGENEQFF. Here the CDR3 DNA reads TGTGCCAGCAGCGCCCGGGAAAGAGGGGAAAATGAGCAGTTCTTC. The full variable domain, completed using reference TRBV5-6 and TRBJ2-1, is DAGVTQSPTHLIKTRGQQVTLRCSPKSGHDTVSWYQQALGQGPQFIFQYYEEEERQRGNFPDRFSGHQFPNYSSELNVNALLLGDSALYLCASSARERGENEQFFGPGTRLTVL.